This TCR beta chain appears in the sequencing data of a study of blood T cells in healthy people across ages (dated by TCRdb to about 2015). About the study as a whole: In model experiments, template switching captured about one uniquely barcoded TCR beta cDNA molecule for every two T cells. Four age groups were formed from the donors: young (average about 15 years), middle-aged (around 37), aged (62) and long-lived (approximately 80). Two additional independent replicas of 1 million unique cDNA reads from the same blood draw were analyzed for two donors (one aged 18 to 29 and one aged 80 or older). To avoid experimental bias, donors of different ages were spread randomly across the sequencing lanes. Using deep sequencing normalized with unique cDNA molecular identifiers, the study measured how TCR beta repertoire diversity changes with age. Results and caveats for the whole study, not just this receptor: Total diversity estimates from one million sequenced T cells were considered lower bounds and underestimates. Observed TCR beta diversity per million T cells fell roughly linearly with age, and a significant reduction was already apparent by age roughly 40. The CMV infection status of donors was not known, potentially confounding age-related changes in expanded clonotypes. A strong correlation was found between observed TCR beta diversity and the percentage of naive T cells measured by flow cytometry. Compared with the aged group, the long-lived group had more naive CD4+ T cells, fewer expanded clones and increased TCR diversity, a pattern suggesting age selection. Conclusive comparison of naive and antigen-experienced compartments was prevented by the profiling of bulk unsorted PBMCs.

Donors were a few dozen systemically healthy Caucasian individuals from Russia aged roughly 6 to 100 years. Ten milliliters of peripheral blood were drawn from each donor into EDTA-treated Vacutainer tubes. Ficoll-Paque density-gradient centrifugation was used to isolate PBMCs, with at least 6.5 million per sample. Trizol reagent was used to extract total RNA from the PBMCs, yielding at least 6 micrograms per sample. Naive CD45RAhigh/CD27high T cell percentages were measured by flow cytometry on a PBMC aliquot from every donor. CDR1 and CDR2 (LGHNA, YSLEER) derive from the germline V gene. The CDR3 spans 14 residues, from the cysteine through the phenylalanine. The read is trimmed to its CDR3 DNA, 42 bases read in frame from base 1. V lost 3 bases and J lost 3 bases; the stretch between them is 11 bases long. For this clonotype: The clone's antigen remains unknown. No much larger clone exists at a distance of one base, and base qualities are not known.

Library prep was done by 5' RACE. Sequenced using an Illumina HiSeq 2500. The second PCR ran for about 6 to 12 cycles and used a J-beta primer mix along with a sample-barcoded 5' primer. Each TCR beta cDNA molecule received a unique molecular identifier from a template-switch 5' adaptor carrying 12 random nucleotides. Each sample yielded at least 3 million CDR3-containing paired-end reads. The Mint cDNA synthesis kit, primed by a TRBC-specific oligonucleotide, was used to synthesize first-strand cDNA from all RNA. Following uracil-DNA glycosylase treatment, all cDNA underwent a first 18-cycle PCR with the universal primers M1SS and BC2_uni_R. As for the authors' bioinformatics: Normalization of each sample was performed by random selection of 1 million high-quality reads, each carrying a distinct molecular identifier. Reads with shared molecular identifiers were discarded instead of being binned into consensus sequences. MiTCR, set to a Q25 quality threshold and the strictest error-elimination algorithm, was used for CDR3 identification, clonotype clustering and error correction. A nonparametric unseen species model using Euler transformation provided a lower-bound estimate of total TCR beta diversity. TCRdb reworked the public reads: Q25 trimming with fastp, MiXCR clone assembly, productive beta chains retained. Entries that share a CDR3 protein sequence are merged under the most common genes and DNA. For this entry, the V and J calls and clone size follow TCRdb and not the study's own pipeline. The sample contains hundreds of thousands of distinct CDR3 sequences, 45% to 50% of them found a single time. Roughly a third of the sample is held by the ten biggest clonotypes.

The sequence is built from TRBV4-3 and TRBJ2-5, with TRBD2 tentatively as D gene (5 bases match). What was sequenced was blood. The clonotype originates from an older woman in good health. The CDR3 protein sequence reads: CASSQYSAEETQYF. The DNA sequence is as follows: TGCGCCAGCAGCCAGTATTCAGCGGAAGAGACCCAGTACTTC.